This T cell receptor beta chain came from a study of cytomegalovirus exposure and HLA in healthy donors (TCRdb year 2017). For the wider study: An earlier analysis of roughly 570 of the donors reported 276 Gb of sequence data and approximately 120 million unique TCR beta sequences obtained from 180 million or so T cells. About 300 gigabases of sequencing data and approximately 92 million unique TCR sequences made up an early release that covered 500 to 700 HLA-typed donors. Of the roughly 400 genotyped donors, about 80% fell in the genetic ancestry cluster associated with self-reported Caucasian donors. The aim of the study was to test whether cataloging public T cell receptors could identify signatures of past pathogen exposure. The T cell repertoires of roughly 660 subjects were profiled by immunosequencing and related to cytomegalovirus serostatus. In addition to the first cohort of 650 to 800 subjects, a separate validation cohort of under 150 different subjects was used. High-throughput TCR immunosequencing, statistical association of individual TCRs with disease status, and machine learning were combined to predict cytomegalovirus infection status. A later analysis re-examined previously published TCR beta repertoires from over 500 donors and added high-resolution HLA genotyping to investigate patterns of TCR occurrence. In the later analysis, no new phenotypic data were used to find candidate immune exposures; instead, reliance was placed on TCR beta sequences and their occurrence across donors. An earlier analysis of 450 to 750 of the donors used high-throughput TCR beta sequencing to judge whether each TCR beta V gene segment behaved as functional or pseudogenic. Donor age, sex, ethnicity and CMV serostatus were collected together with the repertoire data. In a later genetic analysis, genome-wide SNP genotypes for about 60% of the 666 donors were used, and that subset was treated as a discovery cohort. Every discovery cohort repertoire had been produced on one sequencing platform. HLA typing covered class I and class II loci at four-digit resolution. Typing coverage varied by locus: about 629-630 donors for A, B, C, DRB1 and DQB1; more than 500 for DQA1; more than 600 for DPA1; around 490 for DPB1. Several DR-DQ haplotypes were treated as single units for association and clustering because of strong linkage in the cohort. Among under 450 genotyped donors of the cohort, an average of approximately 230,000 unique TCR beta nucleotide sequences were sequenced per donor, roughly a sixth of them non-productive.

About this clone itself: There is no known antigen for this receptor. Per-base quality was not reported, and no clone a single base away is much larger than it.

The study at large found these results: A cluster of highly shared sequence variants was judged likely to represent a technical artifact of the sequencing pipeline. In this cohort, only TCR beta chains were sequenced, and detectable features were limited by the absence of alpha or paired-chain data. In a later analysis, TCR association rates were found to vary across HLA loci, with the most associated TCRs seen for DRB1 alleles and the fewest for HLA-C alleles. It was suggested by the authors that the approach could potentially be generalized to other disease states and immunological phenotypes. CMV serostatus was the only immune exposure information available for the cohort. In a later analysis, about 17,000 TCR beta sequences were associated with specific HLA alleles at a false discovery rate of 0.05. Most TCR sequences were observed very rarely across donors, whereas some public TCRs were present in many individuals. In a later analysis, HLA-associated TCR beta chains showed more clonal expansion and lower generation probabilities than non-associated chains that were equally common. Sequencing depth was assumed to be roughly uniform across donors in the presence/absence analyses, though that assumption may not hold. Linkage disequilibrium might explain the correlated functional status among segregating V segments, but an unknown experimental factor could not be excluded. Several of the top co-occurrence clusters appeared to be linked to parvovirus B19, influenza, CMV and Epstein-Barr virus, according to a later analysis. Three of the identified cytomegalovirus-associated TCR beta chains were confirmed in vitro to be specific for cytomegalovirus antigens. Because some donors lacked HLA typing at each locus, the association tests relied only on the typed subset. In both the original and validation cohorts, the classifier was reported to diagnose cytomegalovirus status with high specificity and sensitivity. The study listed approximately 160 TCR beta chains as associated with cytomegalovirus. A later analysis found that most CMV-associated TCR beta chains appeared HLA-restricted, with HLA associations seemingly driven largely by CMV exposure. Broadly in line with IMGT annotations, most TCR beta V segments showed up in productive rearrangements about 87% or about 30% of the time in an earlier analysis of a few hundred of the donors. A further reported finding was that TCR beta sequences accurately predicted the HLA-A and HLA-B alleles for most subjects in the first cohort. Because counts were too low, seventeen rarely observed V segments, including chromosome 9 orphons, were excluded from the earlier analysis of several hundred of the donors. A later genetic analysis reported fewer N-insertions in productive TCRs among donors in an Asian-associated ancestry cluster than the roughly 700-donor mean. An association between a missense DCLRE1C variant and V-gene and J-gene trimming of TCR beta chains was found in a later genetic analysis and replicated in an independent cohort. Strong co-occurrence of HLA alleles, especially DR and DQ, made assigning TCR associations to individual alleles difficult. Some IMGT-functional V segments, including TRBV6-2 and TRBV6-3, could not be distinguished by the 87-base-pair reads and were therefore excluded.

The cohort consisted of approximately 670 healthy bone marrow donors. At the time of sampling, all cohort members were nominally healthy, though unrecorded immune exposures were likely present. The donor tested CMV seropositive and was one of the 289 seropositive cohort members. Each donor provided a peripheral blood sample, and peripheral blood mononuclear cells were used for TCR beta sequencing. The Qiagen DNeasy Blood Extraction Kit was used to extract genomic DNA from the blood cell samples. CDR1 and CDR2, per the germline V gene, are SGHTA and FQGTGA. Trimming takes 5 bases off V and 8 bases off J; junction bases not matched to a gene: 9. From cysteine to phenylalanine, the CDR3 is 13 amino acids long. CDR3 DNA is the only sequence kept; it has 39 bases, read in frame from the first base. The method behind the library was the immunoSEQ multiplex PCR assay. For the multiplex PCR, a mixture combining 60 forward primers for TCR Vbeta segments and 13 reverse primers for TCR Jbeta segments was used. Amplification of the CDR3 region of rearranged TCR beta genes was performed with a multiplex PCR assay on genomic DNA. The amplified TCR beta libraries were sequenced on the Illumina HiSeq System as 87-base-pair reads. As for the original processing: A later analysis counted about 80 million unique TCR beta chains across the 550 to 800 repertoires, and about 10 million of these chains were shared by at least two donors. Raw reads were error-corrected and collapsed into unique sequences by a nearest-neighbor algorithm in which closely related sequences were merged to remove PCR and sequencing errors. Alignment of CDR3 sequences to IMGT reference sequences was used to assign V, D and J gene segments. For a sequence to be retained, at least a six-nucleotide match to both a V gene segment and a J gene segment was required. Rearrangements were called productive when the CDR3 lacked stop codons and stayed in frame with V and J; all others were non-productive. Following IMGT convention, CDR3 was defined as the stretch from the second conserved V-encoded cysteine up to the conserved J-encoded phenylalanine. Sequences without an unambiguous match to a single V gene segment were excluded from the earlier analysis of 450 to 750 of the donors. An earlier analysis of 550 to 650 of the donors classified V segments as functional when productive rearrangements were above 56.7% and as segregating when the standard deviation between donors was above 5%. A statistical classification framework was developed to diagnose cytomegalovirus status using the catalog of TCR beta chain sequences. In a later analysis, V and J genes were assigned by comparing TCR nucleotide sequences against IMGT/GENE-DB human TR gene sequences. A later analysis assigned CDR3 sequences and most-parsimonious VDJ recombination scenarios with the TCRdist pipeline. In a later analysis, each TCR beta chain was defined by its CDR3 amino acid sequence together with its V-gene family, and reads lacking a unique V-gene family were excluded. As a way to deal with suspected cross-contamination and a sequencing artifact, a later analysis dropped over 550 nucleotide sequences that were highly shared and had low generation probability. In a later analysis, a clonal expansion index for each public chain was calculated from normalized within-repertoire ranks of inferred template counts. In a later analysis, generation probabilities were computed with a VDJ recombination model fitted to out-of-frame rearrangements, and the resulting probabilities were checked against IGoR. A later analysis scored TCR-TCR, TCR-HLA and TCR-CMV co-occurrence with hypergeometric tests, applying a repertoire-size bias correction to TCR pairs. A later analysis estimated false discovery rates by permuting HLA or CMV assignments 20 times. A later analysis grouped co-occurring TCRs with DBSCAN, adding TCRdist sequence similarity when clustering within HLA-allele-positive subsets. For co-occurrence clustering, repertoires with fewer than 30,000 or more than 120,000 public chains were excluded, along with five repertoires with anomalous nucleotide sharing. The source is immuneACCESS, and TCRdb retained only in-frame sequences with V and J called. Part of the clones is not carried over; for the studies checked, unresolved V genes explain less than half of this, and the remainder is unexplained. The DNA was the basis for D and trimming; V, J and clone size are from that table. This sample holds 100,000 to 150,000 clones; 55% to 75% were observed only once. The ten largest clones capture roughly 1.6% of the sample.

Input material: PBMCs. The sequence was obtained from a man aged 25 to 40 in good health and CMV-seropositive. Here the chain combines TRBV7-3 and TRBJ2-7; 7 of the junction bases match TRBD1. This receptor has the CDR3 CASSLGTARKQYF. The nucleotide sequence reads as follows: TGTGCCAGCAGCCTCGGGACAGCCCGCAAGCAGTACTTC.